The 28 T cell receptor beta chains presented below share a single source sample, sequenced in a study of blood T cell dynamics during melanoma immunotherapy. Here immunoSEQ multiplex PCR was the method, and the copy in TCRdb shows in-frame clones only, minus some. The sample has around 12,000 clones, approximately 84% seen once. Time point indicated: pre-treatment baseline. Material: blood, obtained from a patient treated with checkpoint blockade. The receptors here all came from a human donor with melanoma.

The chain joins TRBV11-1 to TRBJ2-1; D is ambiguous. The V end was cut by 5 bases, the J end by 2 bases, with 13 bases between. This CDR3 spans 15 amino acids. The germline V gene has CDR1 SGHAT and CDR2 FQDESV (reference sequence). CDR3 amino acids: CASSVKAGAYNEQFF. Here the CDR3 DNA reads TGTGCCAGCAGCGTTAAAGCTGGAGCCTACAATGAGCAGTTCTTC.

This chain connects TRBV5-4 to TRBJ2-5; the D gene could be TRBD1 or TRBD2 (6 bases each). The germline V gene has CDR1 SGHNT and CDR2 YYREEE (reference sequence). The CDR3 has 16 amino acids. Trimming left V 5 bases short and J 5 bases short, with 22 bases between. CDR3 nucleotide sequence: TGTGCCAGCAGTCTCAGGGGCCTCCGGGGGATGGAGACCCAGTACTTC. Its protein is CASSLRGLRGMETQYF.

The J gene is TRBJ1-1, the V gene TRBV18; TRBD1 is a possible D gene (6 bases). V was clipped by 4 bases and J by 5 bases, with 14 bases between them. Germline CDR1 reads KGHSH; CDR2 reads LQKENI. CDR3 size: 14 residues. The DNA of the CDR3 is TGTGCCAGCTCACTCGGGACATTTGGGACTGAAGCTTTCTTT. Translated, it gives CASSLGTFGTEAFF. Full variable domain (rest looked up from reference TRBV18 and TRBJ1-1): NAGVMQNPRHLVRRRGQEARLRCSPMKGHSHVYWYRQLPEEGLKFMVYLQKENIIDESGMPKERFSAEFPKEGPSILRIQQVVRGDSAAYFCASSLGTFGTEAFFGQGTRLTVV.

The chain recombines TRBV25-1 with TRBJ1-3; D call uncertain. V gave up 5 bases and J gave up 2 bases, with 7 bases separating them. This CDR3 has 13 residues. From germline, CDR1 is MGHDK and CDR2 SYGVNS. The CDR3 protein is CASSPYTGNTIYF. The DNA of the CDR3 is TGTGCCAGCAGTCCCTATACTGGAAACACCATATATTTT.

The chain links TRBV6-5 to TRBJ2-3; 7 bases match TRBD2. Losses at the gene ends were 8 bases for V and 0 bases for J; bases not matched to a gene: 5. Germline V gives CDR1 MNHEY, CDR2 SVGAGI. This CDR3 is built from 14 residues. CDR3 region: CASEVGGSTDTQYF. CDR3 DNA: TGTGCCAGCGAGGTCGGGGGGAGCACAGATACGCAGTATTTT.

The chain employs TRBV19 and TRBJ1-2; D uncertain. The CDR3 consists of 13 residues. The germline gives CDR1 LNHDA, CDR2 SQIVND (reference sequence). V was pared by 5 bases and J by 8 bases, with 15 bases between. The CDR3 DNA follows: TGTGCCAGTAGTGATGACGGGAGAGGGGGCTACACCTTC. Residues: CASSDDGRGGYTF.

The rearrangement links TRBV5-6 to TRBJ2-7; D gene unclear. CDR1 SGHDT and CDR2 YYEEEE come from the germline V gene. Trimming removed 2 bases at V and 3 bases at J, with 9 bases between. This CDR3 spans 13 amino acids. As DNA, the CDR3 is TGTGCCAGCAGCTTTGACTTGAACTACGAGCAGTACTTC. Translating it yields CASSFDLNYEQYF.

A single count supports this clone. The rearrangement uses TRBV19 and TRBJ2-7; no clear D gene. The CDR3 runs to 14 residues. Germline V lookup: CDR1 LNHDA, CDR2 SQIVND (reference sequence). The V gene lost 9 bases and the J gene lost 2 bases, with 17 bases spanning the gap. In nucleotides, the CDR3 is TGTGCCAGCGACCCGGGTGGAGACACCTACGAGCAGTACTTC. Its translation is CASDPGGDTYEQYF.

The J gene is TRBJ1-2, the V gene TRBV6-5; D is unresolved. The V and J ends lost 6 bases and 6 bases respectively, with 14 bases between them. The CDR3 has 13 amino acids. Germline values: CDR1 MNHEY, CDR2 SVGAGI. CDR3 DNA: TGTGCCAGCAGCCCCAGTCTAAGGCATGGCTACACCTTC. Protein: CASSPSLRHGYTF.

The genes are TRBV30 and TRBJ1-4; possibly TRBD1 for D (6 bases). The CDR3 sequence is 12 residues long. From germline, CDR1 is GTSNPN and CDR2 SVGIG (reference sequence). V lost 8 bases to trimming and J lost 3 bases, with 10 bases between them. CDR3 in amino acids: CAMDRPNEKLFF. CDR3 bases: TGTGCCATGGACAGACCTAATGAAAAACTGTTTTTT.

The genes are TRBV29-1 and TRBJ2-5; D may match TRBD1 or TRBD2 (7 bases each). Germline CDR1 SQVTM, CDR2 ANQGSEA. Trimming removed 6 bases from V and 7 bases from J, with 21 bases in between. The CDR3 length is 14 residues. Written as DNA, the CDR3 is TGCAGCGTGGGGGGGGCGGGACAGTTTGGGACCCAGTACTTC. It translates to CSVGGAGQFGTQYF.

CDR3 sequence (DNA): TGTGCCAGCAGTTTATACTCGCAGGGGGCGGTGGAAGCCTACGAGCAGTACTTC. As protein: CASSLYSQGAVEAYEQYF. The V call is TRBV27, the J call TRBJ2-7; 8 nucleotides agree with TRBD1. CDR1 MNHEY and CDR2 SMNVEV come from the germline V gene (reference sequence). The CDR3 spans 18 residues. V shed 1 base, J shed 2 bases, and the junction held 13 bases outside the gene matches.

The chain couples TRBV4-2 to TRBJ1-1; D unresolved. With 6 bases removed from V and 1 base from J, the gap between germline ends came to 15 bases. CDR3 length: 15 residues. Germline assignment: CDR1 LGHNA and CDR2 YNFKEQ. CDR3 residues: CASSRADQTNTEAFF. CDR3 coding DNA: TGTGCCAGCAGTAGGGCAGACCAGACGAACACTGAAGCTTTCTTT.

This clone was found once. The chain links TRBV27 to TRBJ1-2; D is ambiguous. Trimming took off 3 bases at V and 0 bases at J, with 20 bases between the two ends. The V gene's germline CDR1 is MNHEY and CDR2 SMNVEV (reference sequence). The CDR3 consists of 18 residues. Written as DNA, the CDR3 is TGTGCCAGCAGTTTTCTCACTCTCGGGTTGGCAGCTAACTATGGCTACACCTTC. Its protein is CASSFLTLGLAANYGYTF.

CDR3 DNA: TGTGCCAGCAGCTTCCCCAAAGATACGCAGTATTTT. Its protein is CASSFPKDTQYF. The chain has TRBV5-4 and TRBJ2-3; D is uncertain. The V gene's germline CDR1 is SGHNT and CDR2 YYREEE (reference sequence). Trimming shortened V by 2 bases and J by 5 bases, and 6 bases separated the two germline ends. The CDR3 sequence is 12 residues long.

Only a few counts were recorded for this clone. The J gene is TRBJ2-2, the V gene TRBV19; tentatively, D is TRBD1 (6 bases). This CDR3 has 14 amino acids. Germline assignment: CDR1 LNHDA and CDR2 SQIVND (reference sequence). Between the trimmed V and J ends, which lost 6 bases and 1 base, there was a span of 9 bases. This CDR3 reads CASRDRLNTGELFF. The DNA for the CDR3 is TGTGCCAGTAGAGACAGGTTGAACACCGGGGAGCTGTTTTTT.

The gene calls are TRBV18 and TRBJ2-2, with a tentative D call TRBD2 (5 bases). The V end was cut by 3 bases, the J end by 0 bases, with 11 bases between. CDR3 length equals 16 residues. From germline, CDR1 is KGHSH and CDR2 LQKENI. CDR3 sequence (DNA): TGTGCCAGCTCACCCCGGGGAACTACGAACACCGGGGAGCTGTTTTTT. Protein sequence: CASSPRGTTNTGELFF.

V gene TRBV4-3 combines with J gene TRBJ2-7; D perhaps matches TRBD1 (6 bases). CDR3 length: 15 amino acids. Germline V gene data show CDR1 as LGHNA and CDR2 as YSLEER. V lost 0 bases to trimming and J lost 2 bases, with 11 bases between them. The DNA of the CDR3 is TGCGCCAGCAGCCAAGATCGGCCAGGGGCCTACGAGCAGTACTTC. Encoded protein: CASSQDRPGAYEQYF.

This chain links TRBV7-9 with TRBJ2-5; 9 bases align to TRBD1. Germline lookup yields CDR1 SEHNR and CDR2 FQNEAQ (reference sequence). This CDR3 is 14 amino acids long. J gave up 4 bases and V 4 bases, and 4 bases lay outside the gene matches. DNA of the CDR3: TGTGCCAGCAGCTGGGGACAGGGCTCAGAGACCCAGTACTTC. The encoded protein is CASSWGQGSETQYF.

This chain uses TRBV5-1 with TRBJ2-5, with a tentative D call TRBD2 (5 bases). The CDR3 has 16 amino acids. V was pared by 7 bases and J by 9 bases, with 28 bases between. Germline V lookup: CDR1 SGHRS, CDR2 YFSETQ. CDR3 sequence: CASGELSRQPVGSQYF. The DNA of the CDR3 is TGCGCCAGCGGGGAGTTGTCCAGGCAACCAGTAGGGTCCCAGTACTTC.

The gene calls are TRBV11-2 and TRBJ1-4; no definite D call. Germline lookup yields CDR1 SGHAT and CDR2 FQNNGV. Trimming shortened V by 5 bases and J by 1 base, and 11 bases separated the two germline ends. The CDR3 consists of 15 residues. The chain's CDR3 is CASSDYRRTNEKLFF. The CDR3 nucleotides are TGTGCCAGCAGCGACTACCGTCGAACTAATGAAAAACTGTTTTTT.

This chain links TRBV19 with TRBJ2-7, with D tentatively TRBD1 or TRBD2 (6 bases each). The CDR3 loop spans 16 amino acids. The V gene lost 1 base and the J gene lost 6 bases, with 19 bases spanning the gap. In germline, CDR1 is LNHDA, CDR2 SQIVND (reference sequence). The CDR3 reads CASSIVGGGGPGEQYF. In nucleotides, the CDR3 is TGTGCCAGTAGTATAGTGGGCGGAGGGGGACCGGGCGAGCAGTACTTC.

The chain combines TRBV6-5 with TRBJ2-7; D perhaps matches TRBD1 (5 bases). V shed 0 bases and J shed 1 base, with 10 bases lying between them. The CDR3 runs to 15 residues. Germline assignment: CDR1 MNHEY and CDR2 SVGAGI. The CDR3: CASSYSGVFSYEQYF. The CDR3 DNA reads TGTGCCAGCAGTTACTCAGGGGTCTTTTCCTACGAGCAGTACTTC.

The chain carries TRBV7-9 and TRBJ2-4, with no clear D. CDR3 length: 14 residues. Trimming removed 1 base from V and 7 bases from J, with 11 bases in between. Germline V lookup: CDR1 SEHNR, CDR2 FQNEAQ (reference sequence). The CDR3 coding sequence is TGTGCCAGCAGCTTAGGTGGGTCCTCTAACATTCAGTACTTC. Translated, it gives CASSLGGSSNIQYF.

This rearrangement joins TRBV13 to TRBJ2-1, with D maybe TRBD2 (5 bases). CDR1 and CDR2 (germline): PRHDT, FYEKMQ (reference sequence). CDR3 length: 14 residues. Trimming cost V 1 base and J 6 bases, with 10 bases left between them. The CDR3 protein is CASSLAGVINEQFF. The CDR3 DNA reads as TGTGCCAGCAGCTTAGCCGGGGTGATCAATGAGCAGTTCTTC.

The chain combines TRBV5-1 with TRBJ2-3, with D perhaps assigned TRBD1 or TRBD2 (5 bases each). Germline CDR1 reads SGHRS; CDR2 reads YFSETQ. CDR3 size: 16 residues. Trimming pared 0 bases from V and 3 bases from J, leaving 14 bases between. CDR3 sequence: CASSLATRGSTDTQYF. The CDR3 bases are TGCGCCAGCAGCTTGGCCACGAGGGGCTCAACAGATACGCAGTATTTT.

This chain connects TRBV5-1 to TRBJ2-5, with 11 bases matching TRBD2. Germline V gene sequence: CDR1 SGHRS, CDR2 YFSETQ. V was clipped by 3 bases and J by 5 bases; unmatched bases: 12. The CDR3 is 17 residues long. CDR3 amino acids: CASSSGLAGFIGETQYF. Here the CDR3 DNA reads TGCGCCAGCAGCTCTGGACTAGCGGGTTTTATAGGGGAGACCCAGTACTTC. Complete variable domain (other parts from reference TRBV5-1 and TRBJ2-5): KAGVTQTPRYLIKTRGQQVTLSCSPISGHRSVSWYQQTPGQGLQFLFEYFSETQRNKGNFPGRFSGRQFSNSRSEMNVSTLELGDSALYLCASSSGLAGFIGETQYFGPGTRLLVL.

The rearrangement joins TRBV30 to TRBJ2-5; 9 nucleotides match TRBD2. Trimming at V came to 2 bases and at J to 4 bases, leaving 5 bases not matched to a gene. Germline CDR1 and CDR2: GTSNPN and SVGIG (reference sequence). The CDR3 runs to 14 residues. The CDR3 DNA follows: TGTGCCTGGAGTCCCCTAGCGGGAAGAGAGACCCAGTACTTC. This sequence encodes CAWSPLAGRETQYF.